This TCR beta chain is from a study of blood T cell repertoires in COVID-19. Repertoires were generated with immunoSEQ multiplex PCR, while TCRdb's copy carries only in-frame clones and drops some. This table has under 350,000 clones, about 89% appearing once. This CDR3 has 16 amino acids. V was trimmed by 4 bases and J by 2 bases, leaving 17 bases between them. CDR1 is MGHDK, CDR2 SYGVNS, per germline. Sequenced input: PBMCs or T cells enriched from blood (not recorded which). The chain couples TRBV25-1 to TRBJ2-5; D is possibly TRBD1 (6 bases). This clonotype was sampled from a woman aged 18-30 years who had recovered from COVID-19. The CDR3 DNA sequence: TGTGCCAGCAGTGGTGTTGTGGGGGCCTATCAAGAGACCCAGTACTTC. Translated: CASSGVVGAYQETQYF.